One sample yielded the 20 T cell receptor beta chains listed below, sequenced in a study of blood T cells in healthy people across ages. It was with a sample-barcoded 5' primer and a J-beta primer mix that a second PCR of about 6 to 12 cycles was run. MiXCR, applied by TCRdb to the 5' RACE reads, yields one record per CDR3 protein. The sample includes around 1,900,000 distinct CDR3 sequences, roughly two fifths seen only once; the top ten take roughly 23%. Sample: blood. These TCRs come from a human donor in good health.

This clonotype was seen more than once but under ten times. The junction departs from germline at one end; a sequencing error may be responsible. The chain has TRBV20-1 and TRBJ2-3, with 12 bases identical to TRBD1. The CDR3 has 13 amino acids. Looked up from germline, CDR1 is DFQATT and CDR2 is SNEGSKA (reference sequence). In DNA, the CDR3 is TGCAGTGCTGGGACAGGGGGCACTGATACGCAGTATTTT. Its protein is CSAGTGGTDTQYF.

The chain combines TRBV12-3 or TRBV12-4 with TRBJ2-4, with TRBD1 as a possible D gene (6 bases). V lost 9 bases to trimming and J lost 13 bases, with 22 bases between them. The CDR3 has 13 amino acids. The CDR3 spells CASTGPPSSEQYF. In DNA, the CDR3 is TGTGCCAGTACAGGGCCCCCCTCGAGTGAGCAGTACTTC.

Of note for this clonotype: A much more abundant neighbour one base away suggests this may be a read error. The J gene is TRBJ1-5, the V gene TRBV18; no clear D. The CDR3 sequence is 13 residues long. Per germline, CDR1 KGHSH and CDR2 LQKENI. Written as DNA, the CDR3 is TGTGCCAGCCCACCTTATAGCAATCAGCCCCAGCATTTT. As protein: CASPPYSNQPQHF.

The V gene is TRBV5-1, the J gene TRBJ2-3; D is ambiguous. The V end was cut by 4 bases, the J end by 1 base, with 10 bases between. The length of the CDR3 is 14 residues. In germline, CDR1 is SGHRS, CDR2 YFSETQ. CDR3 amino acids: CASSNRPRTDTQYF. The DNA for the CDR3 is TGCGCCAGCAGCAACCGACCGCGCACAGATACGCAGTATTTT.

This clonotype appeared once. This sequence joins TRBV7-8 and TRBJ1-1; D not resolved. This CDR3 region has 14 residues. Germline V gene lookup returns CDR1 SGHVS and CDR2 FQNEAQ. V lost 3 bases to trimming and J lost 1 base, with 9 bases between them. The CDR3 DNA is TGTGCCAGCAGCTTTGTGCGGCAGAACACTGAAGCTTTCTTT. Its protein product is CASSFVRQNTEAFF.

This clonotype has a handful of counts. The genes are TRBV6-2 or TRBV6-3 and TRBJ2-7; tentatively, D is TRBD2 (7 bases). Germline V gives CDR1 MNHEY, CDR2 SVGEGT. The CDR3 runs 15 residues. V lost 6 bases to trimming and J lost 0 bases, with 15 bases between them. CDR3 nucleotide sequence: TGTGCCAGCAGCCTCCCGGGGGGCCACTCCTACGAGCAGTACTTC. Translated: CASSLPGGHSYEQYF.

Concerning this clonotype: A much larger clone sits a single nucleotide away, making a read error possible. CDR3: CASSLGAGLPYEQYF. The DNA of the CDR3 is TGTGCCAGCAGCTTAGGAGCGGGGTTGCCCTACGAGCAGTACTTC. The chain employs TRBV7-2 and TRBJ2-7, with 7 bases aligning to TRBD2. Germline V CDR1 and CDR2: SGHTA, FQGNSA. The length of the CDR3 is 15 residues. V shed 1 base, J shed 2 bases, and the junction held 5 bases outside the gene matches. Filled out from reference TRBV7-2 and TRBJ2-7, the complete variable domain reads GAGVSQSPSNKVTEKGKDVELRCDPISGHTALYWYRQSLGQGLEFLIYFQGNSAPDKSGLPSDRFSAERTGGSVSTLTIQRTQQEDSAVYLCASSLGAGLPYEQYFGPGTRLTVT.

This chain connects TRBV15 to TRBJ2-1; D perhaps matches TRBD2 (5 bases). Per germline, CDR1 LNHNV and CDR2 YYDKDF (reference sequence). The ends were cut back, 0 bases at V and 8 bases at J, with 14 bases in the middle. The CDR3 contains 15 residues. The CDR3 nucleotides read TGTGCCACCAGCAGAGACCGCGTGAGGGCTCATGAGCAGTTCTTC. Amino acid sequence: CATSRDRVRAHEQFF.

This chain uses TRBV6-6 with TRBJ2-7, with a tentative D call TRBD2 (5 bases). V was trimmed by 9 bases and J by 0 bases, leaving 12 bases between them. CDR1 is MNHNY and CDR2 is SVGAGI in the germline V gene (reference sequence). CDR3 size: 13 residues. This CDR3 is CASSHGSSYEQYF. In nucleotides, the CDR3 is TGTGCCAGTAGCCATGGGAGCTCCTACGAGCAGTACTTC.

The rearrangement joins TRBV2 to TRBJ1-4; weak D call: TRBD1 (6 bases). The CDR3 contains 16 residues. Germline V gene data show CDR1 as SNHLY and CDR2 as FYNNEI. V shed 2 bases and J shed 4 bases, with 14 bases lying between them. In DNA, the CDR3 is TGTGCCAGCAGTGAAACGAACAGGGCCCTTAATGAAAAACTGTTTTTT. Translated: CASSETNRALNEKLFF.

This clonotype was seen a few times. The V call is TRBV27, the J call TRBJ2-1; possibly TRBD1 or TRBD2 for D (5 bases each). CDR1 MNHEY and CDR2 SMNVEV come from the germline V gene (reference sequence). V gave up 3 bases and J gave up 7 bases, with 16 bases separating them. CDR3 length equals 15 residues. The CDR3 region is CASSLEGDDTNEQFF. The CDR3 coding sequence is TGTGCCAGCAGTTTGGAAGGGGACGATACGAATGAGCAGTTCTTC.

DNA for the CDR3: TGTGCCAGCAGTCAGCACGGGTCAAACACCGGGGAGCTGTTTTTT. As protein: CASSQHGSNTGELFF. J is TRBJ2-2 and V is TRBV28; D call uncertain. V was clipped by 5 bases and J by 2 bases, with 12 bases between them. The CDR3 has 15 amino acids. Germline values: CDR1 MDHEN, CDR2 SYDVKM.

V and J are TRBV6-6 and TRBJ2-7, with 9 bases aligning to TRBD2. V lost 0 bases, J lost 9 bases, and 9 bases stayed unmatched. CDR1 is MNHNY, CDR2 SVGAGI, per germline (reference sequence). This CDR3 is 15 amino acids long. CDR3 nucleotide sequence: TGTGCCAGCAGTTACTCGGGCGGGGGGGCCCCTACGCAGTACTTC. Its translation is CASSYSGGGAPTQYF.

V gene TRBV12-3 or TRBV12-4 combines with J gene TRBJ2-7; 15 bases align to TRBD2. V lost 5 bases, J lost 0 bases, and 11 bases stayed unmatched. This CDR3 contains 19 residues. CDR3 bases: TGTGCCAGCAGTCCCGAGGGGACTAGCGGGGGGATCTACTCCTACGAGCAGTACTTC. It translates to CASSPEGTSGGIYSYEQYF.

This clonotype was picked up a small number of times. The chain couples TRBV12-3 or TRBV12-4 to TRBJ2-3, with no clear D. The CDR3 is 13 residues long. With 6 bases removed from V and 6 bases from J, the gap between germline ends came to 13 bases. CDR3 amino acids: CASSQLVVDTQYF. In DNA form, the CDR3 reads TGTGCCAGCAGCCAACTTGTTGTCGATACGCAGTATTTT.

This clonotype was observed a handful of times. V is TRBV5-6 and J is TRBJ2-7, with D perhaps TRBD1 or TRBD2 (6 bases each). From germline, CDR1 is SGHDT and CDR2 YYEEEE. The CDR3 totals 15 residues. Trimming cost V 3 bases and J 4 bases, with 17 bases left between them. The chain's CDR3 is CASSSKGGAQYEQYF. The CDR3 nucleotides are TGTGCCAGCAGCTCCAAGGGGGGCGCGCAATACGAGCAGTACTTC.

This rearrangement joins TRBV5-1 to TRBJ2-5; TRBD2 aligns across 8 bases. The CDR3 sequence is 16 residues long. CDR1 and CDR2 from the germline V gene are SGHRS and YFSETQ. The J segment lost 4 bases and the V segment lost 5 bases, leaving 13 bases of the junction unmatched. The chain's CDR3 is CASRKLGTSEGETQYF. The CDR3 DNA sequence: TGCGCCAGCAGAAAATTAGGGACTAGTGAAGGAGAGACCCAGTACTTC.

CDR3 sequence reads: CAISGSGGVWEQFF. The CDR3 nucleotides read TGTGCCATCAGTGGGTCTGGGGGGGTGTGGGAGCAGTTCTTC. This sequence joins TRBV10-3 and TRBJ2-1, with 7 bases fitting TRBD2. Germline CDR1 is ENHRY and CDR2 is SYGVKD. Unmatched junction bases numbered 10, after V lost 4 bases and J lost 10 bases. The CDR3 consists of 14 residues.

The chain uses TRBV29-1 and TRBJ1-2; no clear D. Per the germline V gene, CDR1 is SQVTM and CDR2 is ANQGSEA. With 1 base removed from V and 7 bases from J, the gap between germline ends came to 13 bases. CDR3 size: 13 residues. The chain's CDR3 is CSVEVIPDGGYTF. CDR3 DNA: TGCAGCGTTGAAGTAATCCCCGACGGTGGCTACACCTTC. Full variable domain (missing parts from reference TRBV29-1 and TRBJ1-2): SAVISQKPSRDICQRGTSLTIQCQVDSQVTMMFWYRQQPGQSLTLIATANQGSEATYESGFVIDKFPISRPNLTFSTLTVSNMSPEDSSIYLCSVEVIPDGGYTFGSGTRLTVV.

The chain is built from TRBV4-1 and TRBJ2-1; D possibly corresponds to TRBD1 (5 bases). The V and J ends lost 1 base and 3 bases respectively, with 16 bases between them. The CDR3 has 17 amino acids. Germline V CDR1 and CDR2: MGHRA, YSYEKL. For the CDR3, the DNA is TGCGCCAGCAGCCAAGGGTCGGCAGGGATTGACTACAATGAGCAGTTCTTC. This codes for CASSQGSAGIDYNEQFF.